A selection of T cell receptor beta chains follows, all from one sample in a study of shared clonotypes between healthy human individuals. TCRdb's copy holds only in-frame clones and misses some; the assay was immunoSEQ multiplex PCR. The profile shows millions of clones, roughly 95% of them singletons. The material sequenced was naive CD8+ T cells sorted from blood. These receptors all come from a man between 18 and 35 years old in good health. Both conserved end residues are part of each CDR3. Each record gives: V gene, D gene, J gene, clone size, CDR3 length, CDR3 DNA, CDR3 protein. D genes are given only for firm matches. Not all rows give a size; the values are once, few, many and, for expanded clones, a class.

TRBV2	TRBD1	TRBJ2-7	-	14	TGTGCCACCTCCCCCGGACAGGTTTTTTACGAGCAGTACTTC	CATSPGQVFYEQYF
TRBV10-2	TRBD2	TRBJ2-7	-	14	TGCGCCAGCAGTGTTAGCGGGGGAACCTACGAGCAGTACTTC	CASSVSGGTYEQYF
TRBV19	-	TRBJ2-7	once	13	TGTGCCAGTAGTATCTCCGGGGCCTACGAGCAGTACTTC	CASSISGAYEQYF
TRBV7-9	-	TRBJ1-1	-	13	TGTGCCAGCAGCTTAGAAACAGACACTGAAGCTTTCTTT	CASSLETDTEAFF
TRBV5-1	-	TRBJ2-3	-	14	TGCGCCAGCAGCTTGGGGGGTCACACAGATACGCAGTATTTT	CASSLGGHTDTQYF
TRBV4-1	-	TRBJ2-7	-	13	TGCGCCAGCAGCCAAGTCGGGGGATACGAGCAGTACTTC	CASSQVGGYEQYF
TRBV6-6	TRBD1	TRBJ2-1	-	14	TGTGCCAGCAGGGACCGGGACAGTTACAATGAGCAGTTCTTC	CASRDRDSYNEQFF
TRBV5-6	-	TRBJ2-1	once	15	TGTGCCAGCAGCCTGATGGCGGACTTTTACAATGAGCAGTTCTTC	CASSLMADFYNEQFF
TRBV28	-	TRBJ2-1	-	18	TGTGCCAGCAGTTTATTCTTGGGGGGCGCATCTGAAGGCAATGAGCAGTTCTTC	CASSLFLGGASEGNEQFF
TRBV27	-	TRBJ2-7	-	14	TGTGCCAGCAGTTTGCGGGGGCATAGGGACGAGCAGTACTTC	CASSLRGHRDEQYF
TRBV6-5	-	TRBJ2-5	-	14	TGTGCCATCAGTCCGATGGGACTCCAAGAGACCCAGTACTTC	CAISPMGLQETQYF
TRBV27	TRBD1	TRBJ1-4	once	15	TGTGCCAGCAGTTTCCCCCAGGACAGGGAGGAAAAACTGTTTTTT	CASSFPQDREEKLFF
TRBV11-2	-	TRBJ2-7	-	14	TGTGCCAGCAGCTTAGTACAGGGCGGGAGTGAGCAGTACTTC	CASSLVQGGSEQYF
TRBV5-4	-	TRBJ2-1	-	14	TGTGCCAGCAGCTTGGTTGGGGAGTACAATGAGCAGTTCTTC	CASSLVGEYNEQFF
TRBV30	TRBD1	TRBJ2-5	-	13	TGTGCCTGGACCCCGACAGGGGGCGAGACCCAGTACTTC	CAWTPTGGETQYF
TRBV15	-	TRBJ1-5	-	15	TGTGCCACCAGCAGAGTCGGGGGGCGCAATCAGCCCCAGCATTTT	CATSRVGGRNQPQHF
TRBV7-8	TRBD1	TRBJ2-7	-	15	TGTGCCAGCAGCTCACAGGGACAGGGGTCCTACGAGCAGTACTTC	CASSSQGQGSYEQYF
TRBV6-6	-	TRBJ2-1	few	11	TGTGCCAGCAGTTACGGAAATGAGCAGTTCTTC	CASSYGNEQFF
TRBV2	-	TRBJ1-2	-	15	TGTGCCAGCAGTGAAAGGGAAAGGCTGCCGCCTGGCTACACCTTC	CASSERERLPPGYTF
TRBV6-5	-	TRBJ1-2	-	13	TGTGCCAGCAGCCCCGGACCGGGGGATGGCTACACCTTC	CASSPGPGDGYTF
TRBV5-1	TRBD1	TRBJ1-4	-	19	TGCGCCAGCAGCTTGGAACAGGGGGCCATTACTGCAACTAATGAAAAACTGTTTTTT	CASSLEQGAITATNEKLFF
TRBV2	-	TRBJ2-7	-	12	TGTGCCACAGTGGACGATTCCTACGAGCAGTACTTC	CATVDDSYEQYF
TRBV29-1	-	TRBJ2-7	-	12	TGCAGCGTCGCTGACACGACCTACGAGCAGTACTTC	CSVADTTYEQYF
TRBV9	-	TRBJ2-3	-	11	TGTGCCAGCAGCGACCCGGCAGCGCAGTATTTT	CASSDPAAQYF
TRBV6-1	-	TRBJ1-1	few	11	TGTGCCAGCGAGGAGAACACTGAAGCTTTCTTT	CASEENTEAFF
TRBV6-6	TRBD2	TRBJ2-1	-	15	TGTGCCAGCAGTTACTCGGCGGGAGGGGGGAATGAGCAGTTCTTC	CASSYSAGGGNEQFF
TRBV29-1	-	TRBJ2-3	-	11	TGCGCCGGACTGAGCACAGATACGCAGTATTTT	CAGLSTDTQYF
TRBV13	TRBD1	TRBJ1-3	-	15	TGTGCCAGCAGCCTCGGGACAGTCTGGGGAAACACCATATATTTT	CASSLGTVWGNTIYF
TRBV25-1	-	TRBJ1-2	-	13	TGTGCCAGCAGTGCCGGGACATACGATGGCTACACCTTC	CASSAGTYDGYTF
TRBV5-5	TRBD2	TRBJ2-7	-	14	TGTGCCAGCAGCTTCCAGCGGGGGACCTACGAGCAGTACTTC	CASSFQRGTYEQYF